The 32 T cell receptor beta chains given below trace back to one sample, sequenced in a study of cytomegalovirus exposure and HLA in healthy donors. Use of 60 Vbeta and 13 Jbeta primers characterized the PCR. This table comes from immunoSEQ multiplex PCR, and its TCRdb copy is limited to in-frame clones, with some not included. The sample contains under 150,000 clones, around 80% of which appear only once. The material sequenced was PBMCs. These receptors originate from a woman aged 50 to 65 in good health and CMV-seropositive.

This chain links TRBV9 with TRBJ1-6; D not certain. This CDR3 contains 13 residues. Germline V gene sequence: CDR1 SGDLS, CDR2 YYNGEE. Deletions cut 0 bases from V and 4 bases from J, with 2 bases between. CDR3 sequence reads: CASSVAYNSPLHF. The CDR3 DNA reads as TGTGCCAGCAGCGTAGCTTATAATTCACCCCTCCACTTT.

The chain has TRBV5-6 and TRBJ2-3, with D possibly TRBD2 on 6 matching bases. V was clipped by 0 bases and J by 9 bases, with 14 bases between them. Germline CDR1 SGHDT, CDR2 YYEEEE. The CDR3 is made up of 14 amino acids. The CDR3 DNA is TGTGCCAGCAGCTTGGGCTCCTTGGAGGGGACGCAGTATTTT. This codes for CASSLGSLEGTQYF.

The rearrangement joins TRBV25-1 to TRBJ1-2, with 7 bases lining up with TRBD1. There are 14 residues in the CDR3. Trimming took 1 base from V and 7 from J; bases not matched to a gene: 6. Germline V CDR1 and CDR2: MGHDK, SYGVNS. The chain's CDR3 is CASSESTGVRGYTF. Written as DNA, the CDR3 is TGTGCCAGCAGTGAATCCACAGGGGTTCGTGGCTACACCTTC.

The rearrangement uses TRBV6-6 and TRBJ2-7; D may be TRBD2 (5 bases). The V gene's germline CDR1 is MNHNY and CDR2 SVGAGI (reference sequence). The CDR3 runs to 14 residues. V was pared by 5 bases and J by 0 bases, with 11 bases between. DNA for the CDR3: TGTGCCAGCAGTAACGAGGGAAGCTCCTACGAGCAGTACTTC. Protein sequence: CASSNEGSSYEQYF.

This clone appeared a few times. This sequence joins TRBV19 and TRBJ1-4; TRBD1 matches at 8 bases. CDR3 size: 17 residues. The V gene end was trimmed by 6 bases and the J gene end by 5 bases; junction bases not matched to a gene: 14. CDR1 and CDR2 from the germline V gene are LNHDA and SQIVND (reference sequence). CDR3 region: CASRPGGTGELNEKLFF. CDR3 DNA: TGTGCCAGTAGGCCCGGGGGGACAGGAGAATTGAATGAAAAACTGTTTTTT.

Notes on this clone: This specimen includes other DNA sequences encoding the same CDR3. The chain employs TRBV29-1 and TRBJ1-6, with 12 bases matching TRBD1. The length of the CDR3 is 16 residues. CDR1 and CDR2 (germline): SQVTM, ANQGSEA. J was trimmed by 8 bases and V by 3 bases; bases with no gene match: 8. CDR3 sequence (DNA): TGCAGCGTTGACGAACCGGGACAGGGGGCATATTCACCCCTCCACTTT. Amino acid sequence: CSVDEPGQGAYSPLHF.

V usage is TRBV6-1 and J usage is TRBJ1-1; D gene unclear. Trimming removed 4 bases from V and 4 bases from J, with 7 bases in between. The CDR3 has 12 amino acids. Germline V CDR1 and CDR2: MNHNS, SASEGT. This chain's CDR3 is CASSAKITEAFF. Written as DNA, the CDR3 is TGTGCCAGCAGTGCTAAGATCACTGAAGCTTTCTTT.

This clone came up a few times. The chain has TRBV7-2 and TRBJ1-4; D possibly corresponds to TRBD1 (6 bases). Germline loops: CDR1 SGHTA, CDR2 FQGNSA. V was clipped by 1 base and J by 6 bases, with 21 bases between them. The CDR3 runs 18 residues. The CDR3 nucleotides are TGTGCCAGCAGCTTAGGGGTTGGAGCGGGGGGCGGTTATGAAAAACTGTTTTTT. This translates into CASSLGVGAGGGYEKLFF.

J is TRBJ1-1 and V is TRBV29-1; 9 nucleotides align to TRBD1. With V trimmed by 7 bases and J by 7 bases, 7 bases remained unmatched. The CDR3 consists of 12 residues. Germline-derived CDR1 and CDR2 are SQVTM and ANQGSEA. The CDR3: CSAGQGIDEAFF. CDR3 coding DNA: TGCAGCGCCGGACAGGGGATTGATGAAGCTTTCTTT.

This sequence joins TRBV5-1 and TRBJ1-2; TRBD1 might be the D (5 bases). CDR3 size: 14 residues. V was pared by 7 bases and J by 8 bases, with 21 bases between. Per the germline V gene, CDR1 is SGHRS and CDR2 is YFSETQ. DNA for the CDR3: TGCGCCAGCGCCTATTCCGGGACTGCCTACGGCTACACCTTC. It yields the protein CASAYSGTAYGYTF.

The rearrangement joins TRBV15 to TRBJ2-4; no definite D call. CDR3 length equals 13 residues. V lost 7 bases and J lost 8, with 15 bases in between. Germline V gene sequence: CDR1 LNHNV, CDR2 YYDKDF (reference sequence). The CDR3 is CATNRAPADIQYF. The CDR3 coding sequence is TGTGCCACCAACCGAGCCCCCGCGGACATTCAGTACTTC.

This rearrangement joins TRBV27 to TRBJ2-5, with 8 bases matching TRBD2. Germline trimming cut 6 bases from V and 2 bases from J; bases unmatched to any gene: 5. This CDR3 spans 14 amino acids. Looked up from germline, CDR1 is MNHEY and CDR2 is SMNVEV (reference sequence). CDR3 DNA: TGTGCCAGCAGGGGGGGCGGGGGGCAAGAGACCCAGTACTTC. It yields the protein CASRGGGGQETQYF.

This clone has just one count. V usage is TRBV19 and J usage is TRBJ1-5; 7 nucleotides agree with TRBD1. V shed 5 bases, J shed 5 bases, and the junction held 3 bases outside the gene matches. This CDR3 has 13 amino acids. Germline CDR1 reads LNHDA; CDR2 reads SQIVND (reference sequence). Here the CDR3 reads CASSPDRDQPQHF. In DNA, the CDR3 is TGTGCCAGTAGTCCTGACAGGGATCAGCCCCAGCATTTT.

This chain connects TRBV29-1 to TRBJ2-3; D perhaps matches TRBD2 (5 bases). CDR1 is SQVTM, CDR2 ANQGSEA, per germline. This CDR3 spans 10 amino acids. V shed 6 bases and J shed 10 bases, with 11 bases lying between them. The CDR3 DNA is TGCAGCGTCTCCCGGGATCCGCAGTATTTT. It encodes CSVSRDPQYF.

The V gene is TRBV15, the J gene TRBJ1-3; D may be TRBD1 (5 bases). Trimming took 2 bases from V and 0 from J, leaving 11 bases between them. Per the germline V gene, CDR1 is LNHNV and CDR2 is YYDKDF (reference sequence). The CDR3 extends over 16 amino acids. In DNA, the CDR3 is TGTGCCACCAGCAGAAAGGGGCTAAGCTCTGGAAACACCATATATTTT. Translating it yields CATSRKGLSSGNTIYF.

V usage is TRBV28 and J usage is TRBJ2-7; 9 positions agree with TRBD2. Germline V gives CDR1 MDHEN, CDR2 SYDVKM. The CDR3 contains 15 residues. Losses at the gene ends were 5 bases for V and 6 bases for J; bases not matched to a gene: 11. Here the CDR3 DNA reads TGTGCCAGCAGTCGGGGCGGGGGGGCCCAGGTCGAGCAGTACTTC. Amino acids: CASSRGGGAQVEQYF.

The V gene is TRBV9, the J gene TRBJ1-2, with D tentatively TRBD1 (5 bases). There are 15 residues in the CDR3. The germline CDR1 and CDR2 sequences are SGDLS and YYNGEE. Trimming left V 0 bases short and J 5 bases short, with 14 bases between. The CDR3 sequence is CASSVESQGWYGYTF. CDR3 bases: TGTGCCAGCAGCGTAGAATCCCAGGGTTGGTATGGCTACACCTTC.

The chain links TRBV29-1 to TRBJ2-7; D unclear. V was clipped by 7 bases and J by 5 bases, with 15 bases between them. CDR3 length: 12 residues. Germline CDR1 and CDR2: SQVTM and ANQGSEA. In nucleotides, the CDR3 is TGCAGCGCCCTGGGTCAGGTACACGAGCAGTACTTC. Translated, it gives CSALGQVHEQYF.

The chain is built from TRBV11-3 and TRBJ2-5, with D perhaps matching TRBD1 (5 bases). Per germline, CDR1 SGHNT and CDR2 YENEEA. This CDR3 has 16 amino acids. V was trimmed by 4 bases and J by 4 bases, leaving 19 bases between them. The CDR3 DNA reads TGTGCCAGCAGCTCGGCCTTTGGACATGACGGAGAGACCCAGTACTTC. Residues: CASSSAFGHDGETQYF.

The chain employs TRBV4-1 and TRBJ1-2; TRBD1 is a possible D gene (5 bases). The CDR3 has 16 residues. From germline, CDR1 is MGHRA and CDR2 YSYEKL. Trimming stripped 3 bases from V and 2 bases from J, with 16 bases between. The CDR3 nucleotides read TGCGCCAGCAGCCATCCGCGGGGGGGGTTGAACTATGGCTACACCTTC. It is translated as CASSHPRGGLNYGYTF.

The chain employs TRBV25-1 and TRBJ2-3; D is perhaps TRBD1 (6 bases). The CDR3 is 13 residues long. The germline CDR1 and CDR2 sequences are MGHDK and SYGVNS. V lost 8 bases and J lost 0, with 9 bases in between. This CDR3 reads CASGQGSTDTQYF. CDR3 coding DNA: TGTGCCAGCGGCCAGGGGAGCACAGATACGCAGTATTTT.

In nucleotides, the CDR3 is TGCGCCAGCAGAACTGGGCCAGGGGGGAACACTGAAGCTTTCTTT. It codes for CASRTGPGGNTEAFF. V is TRBV5-1 and J is TRBJ1-1; the match to TRBD1 covers 7 bases. The J segment lost 1 base and the V segment lost 5 bases, leaving 8 bases of the junction unmatched. Germline CDR1 reads SGHRS; CDR2 reads YFSETQ. CDR3 length: 15 amino acids.

The rearrangement uses TRBV5-5 and TRBJ1-1; TRBD1 matches 8 bases. Trimming cost V 5 bases and J 0 bases; bases outside gene matches: 3. CDR1 SGHKS and CDR2 YYEKEE come from the germline V gene (reference sequence). The CDR3 spans 14 residues. The CDR3 sequence is CASSRQGMNTEAFF. CDR3 nucleotide sequence: TGTGCCAGCAGTCGACAGGGGATGAACACTGAAGCTTTCTTT.

The V and J genes are TRBV2 and TRBJ1-2; D might be TRBD1 (6 bases). Trimming pared 4 bases from V and 6 bases from J, leaving 9 bases between. In germline, CDR1 is SNHLY, CDR2 FYNNEI. The CDR3 consists of 12 residues. The CDR3 loop reads CASSVDRHGYTF. The CDR3 nucleotides are TGTGCCAGCAGTGTTGACAGGCATGGCTACACCTTC. Using reference TRBV2 and TRBJ1-2 for the parts outside the CDR3, the full variable domain is EPEVTQTPSHQVTQMGQEVILRCVPISNHLYFYWYRQILGQKVEFLVSFYNNEISEKSEIFDDQFSVERPDGSNFTLKIRSTKLEDSAMYFCASSVDRHGYTFGSGTRLTVV.

V is TRBV7-2 and J is TRBJ2-7, with TRBD1 identical over 8 bases. Germline V gene sequence: CDR1 SGHTA, CDR2 FQGNSA. The CDR3 covers 15 residues. Trimming took 1 base from V and 5 from J; bases not matched to a gene: 7. CDR3 sequence reads: CASSLGPGGIHEQYF. Here the CDR3 DNA reads TGTGCCAGCAGCTTAGGGCCAGGGGGCATCCACGAGCAGTACTTC.

The chain carries TRBV7-2 and TRBJ2-7; 11 bases are shared with TRBD1. The CDR3 contains 15 residues. After removal of 5 bases from V and 0 bases from J, the junction contained 3 bases not matched to a gene. Germline CDR1 reads SGHTA; CDR2 reads FQGNSA. The CDR3 DNA follows: TGTGCCAGCAGCACGGGACAGGGGGTCTCCTACGAGCAGTACTTC. Translation: CASSTGQGVSYEQYF.

The chain couples TRBV5-1 to TRBJ1-5, with 7 bases matching TRBD1. The CDR3 runs 16 residues. CDR1 and CDR2 from the germline V gene are SGHRS and YFSETQ. The J segment lost 7 bases and the V segment lost 0 bases, leaving 10 bases of the junction unmatched. The CDR3 protein is CASSLVPGGRGQPQHF. Written as DNA, the CDR3 is TGCGCCAGCAGCTTGGTACCAGGGGGAAGAGGCCAGCCCCAGCATTTT.

CDR3 region: CASSQDRLEAFF. The CDR3 DNA sequence: TGTGCCAGCAGCCAGGACAGGCTGGAAGCTTTCTTT. The chain couples TRBV5-4 to TRBJ1-1; TRBD1 matches 7 bases. Germline trimming cut 4 bases from V and 8 bases from J; bases unmatched to any gene: 5. Germline V gene data show CDR1 as SGHNT and CDR2 as YYREEE (reference sequence). The CDR3 consists of 12 residues. Variable domain in full (rest from reference TRBV5-4 and TRBJ1-1): ETGVTQSPTHLIKTRGQQVTLRCSSQSGHNTVSWYQQALGQGPQFIFQYYREEENGRGNFPPRFSGLQFPNYSSELNVNALELDDSALYLCASSQDRLEAFFGQGTRLTVV.

This clone was observed once. The V call is TRBV2, the J call TRBJ2-2, with 13 bases that match TRBD2. CDR3 length: 16 residues. J gave up 5 bases and V 6 bases, and 6 bases lay outside the gene matches. Germline loops: CDR1 SNHLY, CDR2 FYNNEI. In nucleotides, the CDR3 is TGTGCCAGCAGACCTACTAGCGGGGGGGGTACCGGGGAGCTGTTTTTT. Its translation: CASRPTSGGGTGELFF.

The chain combines TRBV18 with TRBJ1-1; 8 bases are a match to TRBD1. J gave up 1 base and V 3 bases, and 4 bases lay outside the gene matches. This CDR3 comprises 15 residues. Germline V CDR1 and CDR2: KGHSH, LQKENI. CDR3 in amino acids: CASSPRGTGNTEAFF. CDR3 sequence (DNA): TGTGCCAGCTCACCTCGTGGGACAGGGAACACTGAAGCTTTCTTT. Complete variable domain (other parts from reference TRBV18 and TRBJ1-1): NAGVMQNPRHLVRRRGQEARLRCSPMKGHSHVYWYRQLPEEGLKFMVYLQKENIIDESGMPKERFSAEFPKEGPSILRIQQVVRGDSAAYFCASSPRGTGNTEAFFGQGTRLTVV.

The chain has TRBV7-9 and TRBJ2-3; D gene ambiguous. Germline-derived CDR1 and CDR2 are SEHNR and FQNEAQ (reference sequence). V lost 3 bases, J lost 0 bases, and 7 bases lay in between. The CDR3 totals 14 residues. Written as DNA, the CDR3 is TGTGCCAGCAGCTTTAGAGATAGCACAGATACGCAGTATTTT. Residues: CASSFRDSTDTQYF.

The genes are TRBV5-6 and TRBJ2-5; the D is unclear. The V end was cut by 3 bases, the J end by 5 bases, with 14 bases between. The germline V gene encodes CDR1 SGHDT and CDR2 YYEEEE. CDR3 size: 14 residues. The CDR3 DNA follows: TGTGCCAGCAGCTCTGCACTCTCCGGGGAGACCCAGTACTTC. It yields the protein CASSSALSGETQYF.